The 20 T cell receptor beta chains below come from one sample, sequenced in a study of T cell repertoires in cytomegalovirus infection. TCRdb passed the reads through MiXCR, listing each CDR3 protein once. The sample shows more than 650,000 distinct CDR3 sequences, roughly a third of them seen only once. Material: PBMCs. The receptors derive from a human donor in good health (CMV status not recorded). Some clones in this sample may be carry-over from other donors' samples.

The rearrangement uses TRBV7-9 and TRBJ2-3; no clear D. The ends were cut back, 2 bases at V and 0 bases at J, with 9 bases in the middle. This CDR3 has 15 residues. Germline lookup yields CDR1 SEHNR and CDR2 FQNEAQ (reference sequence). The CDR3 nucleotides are TGTGCCAGCAGCTTAAGCCAACTTAGCACAGATACGCAGTATTTT. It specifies CASSLSQLSTDTQYF.

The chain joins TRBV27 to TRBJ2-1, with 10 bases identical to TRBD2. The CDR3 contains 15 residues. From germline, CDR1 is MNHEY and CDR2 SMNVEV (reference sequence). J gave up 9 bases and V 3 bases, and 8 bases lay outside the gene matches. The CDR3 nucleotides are TGTGCCAGCAGTTTCGGGAGCGGGGGGGAACGTGAGCAGTTCTTC. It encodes CASSFGSGGEREQFF.

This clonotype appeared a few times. CDR3 coding DNA: TGTGCCAGCACCATGACCCCTCCGGGGGGGGCTTTCTTT. This sequence encodes CASTMTPPGGAFF. The chain couples TRBV2 to TRBJ1-1; D may be TRBD1 (5 bases). V was trimmed by 7 bases and J by 11 bases, leaving 20 bases between them. This CDR3 has 13 residues. CDR1 is SNHLY, CDR2 FYNNEI, per germline.

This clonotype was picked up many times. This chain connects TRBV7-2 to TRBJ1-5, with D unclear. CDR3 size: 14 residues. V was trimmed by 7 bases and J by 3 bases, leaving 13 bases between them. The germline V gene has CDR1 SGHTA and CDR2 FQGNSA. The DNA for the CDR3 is TGTGCCAGCACCTTTAGCGCGCACAATCAGCCCCAGCATTTT. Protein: CASTFSAHNQPQHF.

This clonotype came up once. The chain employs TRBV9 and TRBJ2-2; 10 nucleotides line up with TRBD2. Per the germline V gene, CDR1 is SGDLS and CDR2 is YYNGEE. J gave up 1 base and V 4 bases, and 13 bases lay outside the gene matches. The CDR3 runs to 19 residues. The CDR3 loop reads CASSTSSLAGVGNTGELFF. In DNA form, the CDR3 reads TGTGCCAGCAGCACTTCTAGCCTAGCGGGGGTGGGGAACACCGGGGAGCTGTTTTTT. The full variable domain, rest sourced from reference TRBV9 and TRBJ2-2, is DSGVTQTPKHLITATGQRVTLRCSPRSGDLSVYWYQQSLDQGLQFLIQYYNGEERAKGNILERFSAQQFPDLHSELNLSSLELGDSALYFCASSTSSLAGVGNTGELFFGEGSRLTVL.

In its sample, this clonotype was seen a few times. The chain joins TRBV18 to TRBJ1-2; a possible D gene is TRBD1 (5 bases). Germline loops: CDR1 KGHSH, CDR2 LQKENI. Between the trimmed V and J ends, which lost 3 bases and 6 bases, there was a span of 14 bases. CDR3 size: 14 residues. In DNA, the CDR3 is TGTGCCAGCTCACCCGAAAGTCCCAGGGATGGCTACACCTTC. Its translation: CASSPESPRDGYTF.

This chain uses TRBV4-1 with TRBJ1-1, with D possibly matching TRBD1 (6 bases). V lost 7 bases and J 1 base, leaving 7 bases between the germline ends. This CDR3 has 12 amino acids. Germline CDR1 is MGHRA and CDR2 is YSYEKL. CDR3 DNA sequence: TGCGCCAGCATGGGACAGAACACTGAAGCTTTCTTT. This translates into CASMGQNTEAFF.

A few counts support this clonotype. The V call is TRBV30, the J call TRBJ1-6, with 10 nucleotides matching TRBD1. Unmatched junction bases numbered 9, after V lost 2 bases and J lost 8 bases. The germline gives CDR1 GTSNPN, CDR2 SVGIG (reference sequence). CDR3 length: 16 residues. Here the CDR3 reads CAWSRTGGIGDSPLHF. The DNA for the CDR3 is TGTGCCTGGAGTCGGACAGGGGGTATTGGGGATTCACCCCTCCACTTT. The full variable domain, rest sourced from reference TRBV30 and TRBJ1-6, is SQTIHQWPATLVQPVGSPLSLECTVEGTSNPNLYWYRQAAGRGLQLLFYSVGIGQISSEVPQNLSASRPQDRQFILSSKKLLLSDSGFYLCAWSRTGGIGDSPLHFGNGTRLTVT.

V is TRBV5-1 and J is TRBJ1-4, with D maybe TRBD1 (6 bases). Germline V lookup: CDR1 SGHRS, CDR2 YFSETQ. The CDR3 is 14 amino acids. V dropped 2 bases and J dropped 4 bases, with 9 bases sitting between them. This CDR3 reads CASSFGQFNEKLFF. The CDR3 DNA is TGCGCCAGCAGCTTCGGACAGTTTAATGAAAAACTGTTTTTT. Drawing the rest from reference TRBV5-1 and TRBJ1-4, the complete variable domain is KAGVTQTPRYLIKTRGQQVTLSCSPISGHRSVSWYQQTPGQGLQFLFEYFSETQRNKGNFPGRFSGRQFSNSRSEMNVSTLELGDSALYLCASSFGQFNEKLFFGSGTQLSVL.

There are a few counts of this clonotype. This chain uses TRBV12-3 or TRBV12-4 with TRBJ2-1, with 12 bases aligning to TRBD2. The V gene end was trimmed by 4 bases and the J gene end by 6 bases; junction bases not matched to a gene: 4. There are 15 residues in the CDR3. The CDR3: CASSYPTSGSNEQFF. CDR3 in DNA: TGTGCCAGCAGTTACCCGACTAGCGGGAGCAATGAGCAGTTCTTC.

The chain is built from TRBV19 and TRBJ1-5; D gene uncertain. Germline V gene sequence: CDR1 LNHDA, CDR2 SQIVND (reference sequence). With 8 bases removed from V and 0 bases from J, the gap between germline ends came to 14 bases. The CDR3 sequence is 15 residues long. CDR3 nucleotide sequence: TGTGCCAGTTGGGGAGGGCCTTCTAGCAATCAGCCCCAGCATTTT. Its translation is CASWGGPSSNQPQHF.

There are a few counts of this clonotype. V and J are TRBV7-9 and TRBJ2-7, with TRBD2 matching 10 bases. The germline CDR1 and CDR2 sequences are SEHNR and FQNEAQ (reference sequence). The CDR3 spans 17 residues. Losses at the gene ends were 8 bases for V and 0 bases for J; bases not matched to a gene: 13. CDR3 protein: CASGVIASGRNSYEQYF. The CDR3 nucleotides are TGTGCCAGCGGTGTTATCGCTAGCGGGAGAAACTCCTACGAGCAGTACTTC.

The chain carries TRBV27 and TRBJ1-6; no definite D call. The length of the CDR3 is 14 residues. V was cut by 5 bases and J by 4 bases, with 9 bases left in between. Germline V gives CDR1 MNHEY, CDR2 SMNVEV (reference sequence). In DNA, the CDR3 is TGTGCCAGCAGTATAATGAAGTATAATTCACCCCTCCACTTT. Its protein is CASSIMKYNSPLHF.

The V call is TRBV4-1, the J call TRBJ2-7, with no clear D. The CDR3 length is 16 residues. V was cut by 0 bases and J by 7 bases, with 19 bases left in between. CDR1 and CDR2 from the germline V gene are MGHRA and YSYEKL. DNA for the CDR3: TGCGCCAGCAGCCAAGACGGGCAGCTCTTATCGGGTGAGCAGTACTTC. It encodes CASSQDGQLLSGEQYF.

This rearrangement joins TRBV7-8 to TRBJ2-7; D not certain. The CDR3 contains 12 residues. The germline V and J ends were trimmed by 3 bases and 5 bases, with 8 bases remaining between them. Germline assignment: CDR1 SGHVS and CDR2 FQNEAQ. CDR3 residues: CASSLVFNEQYF. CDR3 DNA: TGTGCCAGCAGCTTGGTGTTTAACGAGCAGTACTTC.

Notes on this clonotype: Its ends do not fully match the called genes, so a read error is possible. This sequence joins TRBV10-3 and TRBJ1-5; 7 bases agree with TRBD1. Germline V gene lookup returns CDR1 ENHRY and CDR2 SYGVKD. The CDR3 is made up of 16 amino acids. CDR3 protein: CAISEGKGAHIQTQHF. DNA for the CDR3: TGTGCCATCAGTGAGGGGAAGGGGGCTCATATTCAGACCCAGCATTTT.

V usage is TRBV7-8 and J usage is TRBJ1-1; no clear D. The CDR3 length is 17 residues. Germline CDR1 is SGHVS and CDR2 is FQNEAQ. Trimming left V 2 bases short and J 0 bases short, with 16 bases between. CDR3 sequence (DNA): TGTGCCAGCAGCTTAAATCAATACAGCGCCTTGAACACTGAAGCTTTCTTT. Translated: CASSLNQYSALNTEAFF. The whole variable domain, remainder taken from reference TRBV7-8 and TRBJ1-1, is GAGVSQSPRYKVAKRGQDVALRCDPISGHVSLFWYQQALGQGPEFLTYFQNEAQLDKSGLPSDRFFAERPEGSVSTLKIQRTQQEDSAVYLCASSLNQYSALNTEAFFGQGTRLTVV.

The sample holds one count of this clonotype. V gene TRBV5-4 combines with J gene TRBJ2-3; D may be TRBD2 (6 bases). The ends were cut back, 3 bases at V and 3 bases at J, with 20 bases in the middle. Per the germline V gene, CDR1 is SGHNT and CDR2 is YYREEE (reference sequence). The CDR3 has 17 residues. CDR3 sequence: CASSSLGPEGGTDTQYF. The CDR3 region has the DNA TGTGCCAGCAGCTCCCTTGGCCCGGAAGGAGGGACAGATACGCAGTATTTT.

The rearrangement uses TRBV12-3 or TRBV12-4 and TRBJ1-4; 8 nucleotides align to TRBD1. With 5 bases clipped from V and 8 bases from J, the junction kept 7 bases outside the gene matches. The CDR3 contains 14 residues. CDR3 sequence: CASSTLGTGEKLFF. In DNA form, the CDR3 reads TGTGCCAGCAGTACCCTCGGGACAGGCGAAAAACTGTTTTTT.

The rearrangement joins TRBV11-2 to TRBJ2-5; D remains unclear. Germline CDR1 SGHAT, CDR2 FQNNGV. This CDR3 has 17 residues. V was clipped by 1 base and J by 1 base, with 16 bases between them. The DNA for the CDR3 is TGTGCCAGCAGCTTAGGAGTAGTAGGCGGCTCCCAAGAGACCCAGTACTTC. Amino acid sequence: CASSLGVVGGSQETQYF.